One and the same sample provided the 9 T cell receptor beta chains below, sequenced in a study of shared clonotypes between healthy human individuals. The method was immunoSEQ multiplex PCR; TCRdb's version includes in-frame clones alone and lacks a portion of them. Altogether 600,000 to 750,000 clones are present, 72% being singletons, with the ten largest covering approximately 1.8%. The sequenced material came from memory CD4+ T cells sorted from blood. Subset meaning: CD45RA-negative fraction. The receptors come from a woman in her twenties or thirties in good health.

This chain joins TRBV5-1 and TRBJ2-7; D not resolved. The CDR3 runs 15 residues. Between the trimmed V and J ends, which lost 0 bases and 5 bases, there was a span of 15 bases. CDR1 is SGHRS and CDR2 is YFSETQ in the germline V gene. CDR3: CASSLGFVGLNEQYF. Here the CDR3 DNA reads TGCGCCAGCAGCTTGGGGTTCGTGGGCCTCAACGAGCAGTACTTC.

This chain joins TRBV28 and TRBJ2-7, with 7 nucleotides matching TRBD1. V trimming: 1 base; J trimming: 10 bases; junction bases outside the gene matches: 10. The germline V gene encodes CDR1 MDHEN and CDR2 SYDVKM. The CDR3 extends over 14 amino acids. CDR3 sequence reads: CASSLSPTGRDQYF. DNA of the CDR3: TGTGCCAGCAGTTTATCTCCGACAGGGCGTGACCAGTACTTC.

The chain employs TRBV6-6 and TRBJ2-1; 8 bases match TRBD2. Germline trimming cut 10 bases from V and 3 bases from J; bases unmatched to any gene: 5. CDR3 length equals 13 residues. CDR1 MNHNY and CDR2 SVGAGI come from the germline V gene (reference sequence). The chain's CDR3 is CATATSVYNEQFF. The CDR3 coding sequence is TGTGCCACCGCGACTAGCGTCTACAATGAGCAGTTCTTC.

CDR3 bases: TGTGCCAGCAGTGGCCAGGTGGGGAGTTACGAGCAGTACTTC. This encodes CASSGQVGSYEQYF. The genes are TRBV27 and TRBJ2-7; a possible D gene is TRBD2 (5 bases). V was shortened by 5 bases and J by 4 bases, with 15 bases between the two germline ends. Germline V gives CDR1 MNHEY, CDR2 SMNVEV (reference sequence). This CDR3 spans 14 amino acids.

The V call is TRBV5-1, the J call TRBJ2-5; tentatively, D is TRBD1 or TRBD2 (5 bases each). Trimming took off 2 bases at V and 3 bases at J, with 11 bases between the two ends. The CDR3 has 14 amino acids. The V gene's germline CDR1 is SGHRS and CDR2 YFSETQ. CDR3 region: CASSFFGGEETQYF. CDR3 nucleotide sequence: TGCGCCAGCAGCTTTTTTGGGGGAGAAGAGACCCAGTACTTC.

CDR3 nucleotides: TGCGCCAGCAGCTTGGCTATTAGCCGGGGAAATGAGCAGTTCTTC. It is translated as CASSLAISRGNEQFF. The J gene is TRBJ2-1, the V gene TRBV5-1, with D possibly matching TRBD2 (5 bases). The CDR3 covers 15 residues. V gave up 0 bases and J gave up 7 bases, with 14 bases separating them. Germline V lookup: CDR1 SGHRS, CDR2 YFSETQ.

This chain joins TRBV4-1 and TRBJ2-1; D perhaps matches TRBD2 (5 bases). Germline values: CDR1 MGHRA, CDR2 YSYEKL. The ends were cut back, 0 bases at V and 0 bases at J, with 9 bases in the middle. The CDR3 length is 16 residues. For the CDR3, the DNA is TGCGCCAGCAGCCAAGAGCCTAGCAGCTCCTACAATGAGCAGTTCTTC. Translation gives CASSQEPSSSYNEQFF.

A remark on this clone: Different DNA sequences within this sample yield the same CDR3. The genes are TRBV30 and TRBJ2-7, with 7 bases matching TRBD1. V shed 3 bases, J shed 7 bases, and the junction held 3 bases outside the gene matches. Per the germline V gene, CDR1 is GTSNPN and CDR2 is SVGIG (reference sequence). CDR3 length: 11 residues. The CDR3 nucleotides are TGTGCCTGGAGCAGGGGGTGGGAGCAGTACTTC. The encoded protein is CAWSRGWEQYF.

CDR3: CASSSGQDRNEQFF. The CDR3 nucleotides are TGTGCCAGCAGCTCGGGACAGGATAGGAATGAGCAGTTCTTC. This chain joins TRBV7-9 and TRBJ2-1; 8 bases align to TRBD1. Germline V gives CDR1 SEHNR, CDR2 FQNEAQ (reference sequence). With 4 bases clipped from V and 7 bases from J, the junction kept 6 bases outside the gene matches. CDR3 length equals 14 residues.